The 21 T cell receptor beta chains reported below all come from one sample, sequenced in a study of shared clonotypes between healthy human individuals. Using immunoSEQ multiplex PCR, the repertoire was profiled, and TCRdb retains in-frame clones only, with some absent. The sample has 650,000 to 700,000 clones; roughly 88% are singletons. Sequencing was performed on memory CD8+ T cells from PBMCs. Subset denoted: CD45RO+ cells pooled with CCR7-negative TemRA cells. These receptor sequences come from a man younger than 30 in good health. Some clones in this sample may be carry-over from other donors' samples.

This sequence joins TRBV4-1 and TRBJ2-1; no definite D call. Germline CDR1 reads MGHRA; CDR2 reads YSYEKL. V dropped 0 bases and J dropped 2 bases, with 5 bases sitting between them. The CDR3 sequence is 14 residues long. The CDR3 nucleotides are TGCGCCAGCAGCCAAGATGTCACCTACAATGAGCAGTTCTTC. It is translated as CASSQDVTYNEQFF.

The V and J genes are TRBV27 and TRBJ1-5; D perhaps matches TRBD1 (6 bases). The germline gives CDR1 MNHEY, CDR2 SMNVEV (reference sequence). This CDR3 has 16 residues. The germline V and J ends were trimmed by 6 bases and 7 bases, with 22 bases remaining between them. CDR3 residues: CASRTTTGKRGQPQHF. The CDR3 DNA sequence: TGTGCCAGCAGGACCACCACAGGGAAAAGGGGACAGCCCCAGCATTTT.

The gene calls are TRBV25-1 and TRBJ2-4; 8 bases match TRBD1. Trimming at V came to 6 bases and at J to 8 bases, leaving 6 bases not matched to a gene. Per the germline V gene, CDR1 is MGHDK and CDR2 is SYGVNS. This CDR3 is built from 13 residues. The CDR3 reads CASRQDRADIQYF. CDR3 coding DNA: TGTGCCAGCAGGCAGGACAGGGCTGACATTCAGTACTTC.

The rearrangement joins TRBV28 to TRBJ1-1, with 8 bases aligning to TRBD1. Trimming removed 6 bases from V and 5 bases from J; junction bases left unmatched: 23. Germline values: CDR1 MDHEN, CDR2 SYDVKM. The CDR3 is 19 residues long. The CDR3 region is CASSLPRDRSTRGGTEAFF. CDR3 in DNA: TGTGCCAGCAGCCTTCCCAGGGACAGGTCAACCCGAGGGGGGACTGAAGCTTTCTTT.

The rearrangement joins TRBV2 to TRBJ2-4; 11 nucleotides align to TRBD1. The V and J ends lost 6 bases and 0 bases, in that order; junction bases with no gene match: 7. The CDR3 is made up of 17 amino acids. Per the germline V gene, CDR1 is SNHLY and CDR2 is FYNNEI. The CDR3 sequence: CASSPRGQGVAKNIQYF. Written as DNA, the CDR3 is TGTGCCAGCAGCCCGAGGGGACAGGGGGTAGCCAAAAACATTCAGTACTTC.

This clone appeared a single time. The V gene is TRBV16, the J gene TRBJ2-7; TRBD2 might be the D (6 bases). Germline V lookup: CDR1 KGHSY, CDR2 FQNENV. The CDR3 is made up of 13 amino acids. Trimming cost V 3 bases and J 3 bases, with 9 bases left between them. Here the CDR3 reads CASSHSDYYEQYF. The CDR3 region has the DNA TGTGCCAGCAGCCACTCGGACTACTACGAGCAGTACTTC. The full variable domain, rest sourced from reference TRBV16 and TRBJ2-7, is GEEVAQTPKHLVRGEGQKAKLYCAPIKGHSYVFWYQQVLKNEFKFLISFQNENVFDETGMPKERFSAKCLPNSPCSLEIQATKLEDSAVYFCASSHSDYYEQYFGPGTRLTVT.

This chain links TRBV28 with TRBJ1-1, with no clear D. The V end lost 5 bases, the J end lost 8 bases, and 18 bases lay between the germline ends. Germline CDR1 reads MDHEN; CDR2 reads SYDVKM. CDR3 length: 14 residues. The CDR3 loop is CASSLTLDKEEAFF. The CDR3 DNA is TGTGCCAGCAGTCTAACCCTCGACAAAGAGGAAGCTTTCTTT.

CDR3 nucleotides: TGTGCCAGCAGTGAAGCGGGACAGGGGACAACCTACGAGCAGTACTTC. It translates to CASSEAGQGTTYEQYF. This chain links TRBV6-1 with TRBJ2-7; 10 nucleotides line up with TRBD1. V was pared by 0 bases and J by 2 bases, with 4 bases of the junction left unmatched. Germline-derived CDR1 and CDR2 are MNHNS and SASEGT. The CDR3 consists of 16 residues.

Only a few counts were recorded for this clone. J is TRBJ1-5 and V is TRBV10-1, with 10 bases matching TRBD1. V gave up 5 bases and J gave up 5 bases; unmatched junction bases: 12. The CDR3 is made up of 17 amino acids. Germline V CDR1 and CDR2: WNHNN, SYGVQD (reference sequence). The CDR3 spells CASSIYSRDRGYQPQHF. Written as DNA, the CDR3 is TGCGCCAGCAGTATATACAGCCGGGACAGGGGTTATCAGCCCCAGCATTTT.

The chain has TRBV7-9 and TRBJ2-3; 10 nucleotides align to TRBD2. V shed 3 bases and J 6 bases; nucleotides not matched to a gene: 9. This CDR3 contains 16 residues. Germline lookup yields CDR1 SEHNR and CDR2 FQNEAQ (reference sequence). CDR3 coding DNA: TGTGCCAGCAGCTTCCGGACTAGCGGAGGGATGGATACGCAGTATTTT. It translates to CASSFRTSGGMDTQYF.

This clone was counted only a few times. J is TRBJ2-1 and V is TRBV9; D unclear. This CDR3 region has 15 residues. Germline lookup yields CDR1 SGDLS and CDR2 YYNGEE. The V end was cut by 2 bases, the J end by 5 bases, with 14 bases between. DNA for the CDR3: TGTGCCAGCAGCGTTAAAACTACCGTCGACAATGAGCAGTTCTTC. Its translation: CASSVKTTVDNEQFF.

The chain uses TRBV27 and TRBJ1-5; D ambiguous. Germline CDR1 reads MNHEY; CDR2 reads SMNVEV (reference sequence). Between the trimmed V and J ends, which lost 4 bases and 10 bases, there was a span of 17 bases. The CDR3 has 14 amino acids. The CDR3 here is CASSSNPLIFPQHF. In DNA form, the CDR3 reads TGTGCCAGCAGTTCAAACCCCCTTATTTTCCCCCAGCATTTT.

The V and J genes are TRBV5-6 and TRBJ1-1; D remains unclear. There are 16 residues in the CDR3. CDR1 and CDR2 from the germline V gene are SGHDT and YYEEEE. The V and J ends lost 2 bases and 2 bases respectively, with 16 bases between them. CDR3 loop: CASSFEGRLINTEAFF. The CDR3 DNA follows: TGTGCCAGCAGCTTCGAGGGCAGGTTAATCAACACTGAAGCTTTCTTT.

The rearrangement links TRBV30 to TRBJ1-4, with D perhaps matching TRBD1 (6 bases). Germline V CDR1 and CDR2: GTSNPN, SVGIG (reference sequence). V lost 0 bases and J 4 bases, leaving 9 bases between the germline ends. The CDR3 is made up of 14 amino acids. CDR3 DNA: TGTGCCTGGAGTGTCAGGGGAGGTAATGAAAAACTGTTTTTT. Its translation: CAWSVRGGNEKLFF.

The rearrangement joins TRBV5-6 to TRBJ2-2; D unresolved. CDR1 is SGHDT and CDR2 is YYEEEE in the germline V gene. This CDR3 is built from 13 residues. V shed 8 bases and J shed 1 base, with 9 bases lying between them. The chain's CDR3 is CASGPLNTGELFF. CDR3 DNA: TGTGCCAGTGGGCCTCTGAACACCGGGGAGCTGTTTTTT.

The rearrangement uses TRBV7-8 and TRBJ1-5; D is unclear. Germline V gene data show CDR1 as SGHVS and CDR2 as FQNEAQ. The V end was cut by 5 bases, the J end by 4 bases, with 9 bases between. This CDR3 region has 13 residues. CDR3 region: CASSASVNQPQHF. CDR3 DNA sequence: TGTGCCAGCAGCGCGAGTGTTAATCAGCCCCAGCATTTT.

The chain combines TRBV7-9 with TRBJ2-7, with 7 bases matching TRBD2. The CDR3 runs 14 residues. Germline trimming cut 5 bases from V and 2 bases from J; bases unmatched to any gene: 6. Germline assignment: CDR1 SEHNR and CDR2 FQNEAQ (reference sequence). Here the CDR3 reads CASSLLAEAYEQYF. The CDR3 DNA sequence: TGTGCCAGCAGCCTTCTAGCGGAGGCCTACGAGCAGTACTTC.

The gene calls are TRBV9 and TRBJ2-1, with 11 bases fitting TRBD2. V trimming: 3 bases; J trimming: 3 bases; junction bases outside the gene matches: 2. Germline assignment: CDR1 SGDLS and CDR2 YYNGEE. The CDR3 has 15 residues. CDR3 bases: TGTGCCAGCAGCGCTAGCGGGAGGAGCTACAATGAGCAGTTCTTC. Translating it yields CASSASGRSYNEQFF.

The chain employs TRBV28 and TRBJ2-1, with D possibly TRBD2 on 6 matching bases. The CDR3 is made up of 13 amino acids. Trimming took off 5 bases at V and 5 bases at J, with 10 bases between the two ends. Germline CDR1 reads MDHEN; CDR2 reads SYDVKM. DNA for the CDR3: TGTGCCAGCAGTCTGACTAGTCACAATGAGCAGTTCTTC. This translates into CASSLTSHNEQFF.

The genes are TRBV7-9 and TRBJ2-2; TRBD2 is a possible D gene (6 bases). This CDR3 contains 16 residues. Deletions cut 0 bases from V and 5 bases from J, with 13 bases between. In germline, CDR1 is SEHNR, CDR2 FQNEAQ (reference sequence). CDR3 protein: CASSLAWTKSTGELFF. The DNA for the CDR3 is TGTGCCAGCAGCTTAGCTTGGACTAAGAGTACCGGGGAGCTGTTTTTT. The variable domain in full, with the rest retrieved from reference TRBV7-9 and TRBJ2-2, is DTGVSQNPRHKITKRGQNVTFRCDPISEHNRLYWYRQTLGQGPEFLTYFQNEAQLEKSRLLSDRFSAERPKGSFSTLEIQRTEQGDSAMYLCASSLAWTKSTGELFFGEGSRLTVL.

This chain uses TRBV14 with TRBJ2-2; D unresolved. Germline-derived CDR1 and CDR2 are SGHDN and FVKESK. V shed 1 base and J shed 11 bases, with 5 bases lying between them. CDR3 length: 11 residues. This chain's CDR3 is CASSQGRELFF. CDR3 nucleotide sequence: TGTGCCAGCAGCCAAGGGCGAGAGCTGTTTTTT.